This T cell receptor (beta chain) was found in a study of shared clonotypes between healthy human individuals. The donors were all Caucasian adults (living in Nashville, Tennessee). Samples left unsorted employed around 95 million PBMCs for genomic DNA. The team ran DNA from unsorted PBMCs on ten immunoSEQ deep assay plates for sequencing. Study processing details: Junction-only sequences without quality scores came from ImmunoSEQ, so filtering differed. Assay: immunoSEQ multiplex PCR; the TCRdb copy retains only in-frame clones and omits some. The D gene and trimming were derived from the DNA, and the V and J assignments and clone size from that table. The top ten hold about 11% of the sample, which has about 460,000 clones, 77% seen once. This CDR3 is built from 17 residues. Germline V gene sequence: CDR1 SGHVS, CDR2 FQNEAQ. With V trimmed by 4 bases and J by 0 bases, 6 bases remained unmatched.

V usage is TRBV7-8 and J usage is TRBJ2-1; the match to TRBD2 covers 10 bases. The sequencing input was PBMCs. This sequence was found in a woman in her forties in good health. Some clones in this sample may be carry-over from other donors' samples. CDR3 coding DNA: TGTGCCAGCAGCTACGGACTAGCGGCGTCCTCCTACAATGAGCAGTTCTTC. Amino acid sequence: CASSYGLAASSYNEQFF.